The 2 T cell receptor beta chains listed next were all sequenced from one sample in a study of cytomegalovirus exposure and HLA in healthy donors. It was with 60 Vbeta and 13 Jbeta primers that the PCR ran. The repertoire was sequenced with immunoSEQ multiplex PCR; TCRdb's copy has only in-frame clones and lacks some. The sample holds roughly 99,000 clones, around 72% seen once. Sequenced sample: PBMCs. The receptors come from a male donor in good health and CMV-seronegative.

The chain couples TRBV10-3 to TRBJ1-1, with 11 bases identical to TRBD1. Germline values: CDR1 ENHRY, CDR2 SYGVKD. The CDR3 runs to 15 residues. Germline trimming cut 7 bases from V and 10 bases from J; bases unmatched to any gene: 14. The CDR3 reads CAIKEGQGAYGVAFF. The CDR3 coding sequence is TGTGCCATCAAAGAAGGACAGGGGGCGTATGGTGTAGCTTTCTTT.

As for this clone: At one end, the junction sequence differs from germline, possibly due to a read error. The chain employs TRBV10-3 and TRBJ2-5; TRBD1 agrees at 8 bases. This CDR3 contains 12 residues. The germline gives CDR1 ENHRY, CDR2 SYGVKD. This chain's CDR3 is CAISGGQAWFDF. In nucleotides, the CDR3 is TGTGCCATCAGTGGGGGACAGGCGTGGTTTGACTTC.